This T cell receptor beta chain originates from a study of beta chain features in type 1 diabetes. Markers CD45RO/CCR7/CD25/CD127/CD95/CD27 served to sort CD4+ naive, central memory, regulatory and stem cell-like memory cells. Sorted populations were all over 98% pure. Expressed TCRB transcripts were sequenced because the isolated RNA had all been reverse transcribed beforehand. The assay was immunoSEQ multiplex PCR, and TCRdb's table has in-frame clones only and misses some. The sample lists 300,000 to 350,000 clones; around 7.6% were seen once. The CDR3 has 15 amino acids. Germline lookup yields CDR1 LGHNA and CDR2 YNFKEQ. This clone was seen only a few times. Its antigen is unknown. A read error may produce the germline difference seen at one junction end. Study results and caveats: Here, the possible influence of HLA type (on TCRB rearrangement) remained unresolved.

This chain connects TRBV4-2 to TRBJ2-4; D remains unclear. This sequence was found in a woman younger than 35 in good health. Sequencing was carried out using central memory CD4+ T cells from blood. CDR3 sequence (DNA): TGTGCCAGCAGGCAAGACACCATGTCGGGAAACATTCAGTACTTC. It is translated as CASRQDTMSGNIQYF.